This T cell receptor beta chain was observed in a study of OX40 agonist ivuxolimab in advanced cancers. About the study: Dosing consisted of intravenous ivuxolimab at 0.01 to 10 mg/kg every 2 weeks. It was permissible to have had prior anti-PD-1, anti-PD-L1 or anti-CTLA-4 therapy, and around 40% had some. Overall study findings and caveats: The study observed clonal expansion of CD4+ and CD8+ blood T cells by week 6 at 0.1 to 3.0 mg/kg.

Germline V lookup: CDR1 SQVTM, CDR2 ANQGSEA. The CDR3 is made up of 15 amino acids. V lost 0 bases, J lost 4 bases, and 15 bases lay in between. Points on this clone: Its antigen is as yet unknown.

Generated by immunoSEQ multiplex PCR, the TCRdb table keeps only in-frame clones and is missing some. The sample has some 55,000 clones, about 88% seen once. The specimen was CD4+ or CD8+ T cells sorted from blood, collected in a trial of the OX40 agonist ivuxolimab. The origin of this receptor is an adult with an advanced solid tumor such as melanoma, head and neck, liver or kidney cancer. The chain employs TRBV29-1 and TRBJ1-2; D not certain. CDR3 nucleotide sequence: TGCAGCGTTGAAGATTTTCCCGGCGGAAGCTATGGCTACACCTTC. Residues: CSVEDFPGGSYGYTF.